Following are 13 T cell receptor beta chains from one sample sequenced in a study of T cell responses to AZD1222 COVID-19 vaccine. The table came from immunoSEQ multiplex PCR; TCRdb's copy has only in-frame clones and leaves some out. This sample has 150,000 to 200,000 clones; almost 95% occur once, and the top ten carry about 9.2%. The specimen comprised peripheral blood, sampled on day 0 of AZD1222 vaccination. The receptors shown here come from an adult in good health.

The chain has TRBV5-1 and TRBJ2-3; 7 bases line up with TRBD1. The CDR3 consists of 16 residues. The V segment lost 4 bases and the J segment 2 bases; nucleotides outside the gene matches: 10. Germline V gene lookup returns CDR1 SGHRS and CDR2 YFSETQ. The CDR3 spells CASSLAGGKVTDTQYF. DNA for the CDR3: TGCGCCAGCAGCCTGGCAGGGGGAAAGGTCACAGATACGCAGTATTTT.

The chain has TRBV5-4 and TRBJ1-1; 8 bases are shared with TRBD1. There are 16 residues in the CDR3. The germline CDR1 and CDR2 sequences are SGHNT and YYREEE (reference sequence). The junction had 14 bases not matched to a gene; V was cut back by 4 bases and J by 6 bases. For the CDR3, the DNA is TGTGCCAGCAGCCAACGCCGAATAGGGACAGGCGCTGAAGCTTTCTTT. Encoded protein: CASSQRRIGTGAEAFF.

This chain links TRBV15 with TRBJ2-2; D is ambiguous. Germline CDR1 LNHNV, CDR2 YYDKDF (reference sequence). The CDR3 is made up of 17 amino acids. The V end was cut by 2 bases, the J end by 1 base, with 14 bases between. In DNA form, the CDR3 reads TGTGCCACCAGCAGACCACGGCCCGATGGGAACACCGGGGAGCTGTTTTTT. Encoded protein: CATSRPRPDGNTGELFF.

V is TRBV18 and J is TRBJ1-5; perhaps TRBD1 as D (5 bases). The CDR3 sequence is 14 residues long. The germline V gene encodes CDR1 KGHSH and CDR2 LQKENI. V lost 2 bases and J 6 bases, leaving 11 bases between the germline ends. The CDR3: CASSPRRGGQPQHF. In nucleotides, the CDR3 is TGTGCCAGCTCACCAAGGAGGGGAGGTCAGCCCCAGCATTTT.

The chain has TRBV6-5 and TRBJ2-7, with 7 bases fitting TRBD1. The CDR3 has 14 residues. Germline-derived CDR1 and CDR2 are MNHEY and SVGAGI. V was pared by 6 bases and J by 4 bases, with 9 bases of the junction left unmatched. The CDR3 nucleotides are TGTGCCAGCAGCTTGGGGGACAGCCGTTACGAGCAGTACTTC. It is translated as CASSLGDSRYEQYF.

This clone was found once. This rearrangement joins TRBV5-4 to TRBJ1-1; 7 bases align to TRBD1. Germline assignment: CDR1 SGHNT and CDR2 YYREEE (reference sequence). The CDR3 runs 14 residues. V gave up 2 bases and J gave up 6 bases; unmatched junction bases: 7. CDR3 region: CASSFLLGTAEAFF. The CDR3 DNA reads TGTGCCAGCAGCTTCCTGCTAGGGACAGCTGAAGCTTTCTTT.

The rearrangement links TRBV27 to TRBJ2-2, with D tentatively TRBD2 (5 bases). In germline, CDR1 is MNHEY, CDR2 SMNVEV (reference sequence). The V gene lost 2 bases and the J gene lost 5 bases, with 12 bases spanning the gap. The CDR3 contains 15 residues. Here the CDR3 DNA reads TGTGCCAGCAGTTTACCGGGGATGGGGACCGGGGAGCTGTTTTTT. It is translated as CASSLPGMGTGELFF.

The chain combines TRBV9 with TRBJ1-1; D gene ambiguous. Germline CDR1 is SGDLS and CDR2 is YYNGEE. The V gene lost 4 bases and the J gene lost 0 bases, with 22 bases spanning the gap. This CDR3 has 18 amino acids. The CDR3 DNA is TGTGCCAGCAGCTTCCCCCACGTAGGTTACGGCTTGAACACTGAAGCTTTCTTT. Translation gives CASSFPHVGYGLNTEAFF.

The chain uses TRBV6-5 and TRBJ2-3, with D possibly being TRBD1 or TRBD2 (5 bases each). Germline CDR1 and CDR2: MNHEY and SVGAGI. The CDR3 is made up of 15 amino acids. With 0 bases removed from V and 6 bases from J, the gap between germline ends came to 13 bases. The CDR3 coding sequence is TGTGCCAGCAGTTACTCAGGGACCACGAGGGATACGCAGTATTTT. Protein sequence: CASSYSGTTRDTQYF.

The chain combines TRBV6-6 with TRBJ1-5; D is uncertain. The V gene's germline CDR1 is MNHNY and CDR2 SVGAGI (reference sequence). This CDR3 spans 14 amino acids. V lost 8 bases to trimming and J lost 4 bases, with 15 bases between them. CDR3 sequence reads: CASWPPGENQPQHF. The CDR3 bases are TGTGCCAGCTGGCCCCCGGGAGAAAATCAGCCCCAGCATTTT.

V and J are TRBV7-2 and TRBJ2-1, with D unclear. Deletions cut 2 bases from V and 6 bases from J, with 11 bases between. The CDR3 covers 14 residues. Germline V gene lookup returns CDR1 SGHTA and CDR2 FQGNSA. CDR3 DNA sequence: TGTGCCAGCAGCTTACAAGAGGCGCTCAATGAGCAGTTCTTC. Amino acid sequence: CASSLQEALNEQFF.

Only one count was recorded for this clone. The chain recombines TRBV6-2 or TRBV6-3 with TRBJ2-3; 11 bases are shared with TRBD2. Unmatched junction bases numbered 6, after V lost 6 bases and J lost 4 bases. Germline lookup yields CDR1 MNHEY and CDR2 SVGEGT. The CDR3 spans 15 residues. Here the CDR3 DNA reads TGTGCCAGCAGCAAACTAGCGGGAGAGGCAGATACGCAGTATTTT. Translation gives CASSKLAGEADTQYF.

The chain has TRBV27 and TRBJ2-3; D gene unclear. CDR3 length equals 13 residues. Deletions cut 3 bases from V and 7 bases from J, with 11 bases between. Germline values: CDR1 MNHEY, CDR2 SMNVEV (reference sequence). This chain's CDR3 is CASSLFKTHTQYF. DNA of the CDR3: TGTGCCAGCAGTTTGTTTAAAACCCATACGCAGTATTTT.